The 6 T cell receptor beta chains in this list originate from one sample, sequenced in a study of memory CD4+ T cells and cytomegalovirus serostatus. Single viable CD3+CD4+CD8-CD45RO+ cells were sorted as the memory CD4+ T cells. Produced via immunoSEQ multiplex PCR; TCRdb's table is partial and in-frame only. Among 45,000 to 55,000 clones listed, 78% were seen once. Sequencing used memory CD4+ T cells from blood. These receptors all stem from an adult in good health and CMV-seronegative.

This clone was picked up one time. The chain carries TRBV6-1 and TRBJ2-2; 10 bases align to TRBD2. Losses at the gene ends were 2 bases for V and 3 bases for J; bases not matched to a gene: 15. CDR1 and CDR2 (germline): MNHNS, SASEGT. CDR3 size: 20 residues. CDR3 sequence reads: CASSERRASGSRVDTGELFF. For the CDR3, the DNA is TGTGCCAGCAGTGAAAGGCGGGCTAGCGGGAGTCGGGTGGACACCGGGGAGCTGTTTTTT.

V is TRBV6-1 and J is TRBJ2-5, with 8 bases matching TRBD1. The CDR3 runs to 14 residues. Germline values: CDR1 MNHNS, CDR2 SASEGT. V lost 6 bases, J lost 5 bases, and 8 bases stayed unmatched. The CDR3: CASRVGQAGETQYF. The CDR3 DNA sequence: TGTGCCAGCAGAGTGGGACAGGCCGGTGAGACCCAGTACTTC.

The rearrangement uses TRBV5-4 and TRBJ1-4; 10 nucleotides agree with TRBD1. The CDR3 loop spans 16 amino acids. Germline V CDR1 and CDR2: SGHNT, YYREEE (reference sequence). V shed 5 bases, J shed 3 bases, and the junction held 7 bases outside the gene matches. In nucleotides, the CDR3 is TGTGCCAGCAGTTTGTCGGGACAGGGGTCTAATGAAAAACTGTTTTTT. Translating it yields CASSLSGQGSNEKLFF.

The chain carries TRBV4-1 and TRBJ2-5; 7 bases align to TRBD2. Germline V gene sequence: CDR1 MGHRA, CDR2 YSYEKL. The CDR3 spans 17 residues. V shed 3 bases and J 5 bases; nucleotides not matched to a gene: 15. The CDR3 here is CASSQDIAGMSLETQYF. The DNA of the CDR3 is TGCGCCAGCAGCCAGGATATAGCGGGTATGTCTTTGGAGACCCAGTACTTC.

This chain links TRBV7-9 with TRBJ2-5; possibly TRBD1 for D (6 bases). Germline loops: CDR1 SEHNR, CDR2 FQNEAQ (reference sequence). Trimming cost V 6 bases and J 4 bases, with 15 bases left between them. CDR3 length equals 14 residues. The CDR3 region has the DNA TGTGCCAGCAGTCCAAGGACAGCTTTAGAGACCCAGTACTTC. It is translated as CASSPRTALETQYF.

The chain combines TRBV6-5 with TRBJ1-2; 8 nucleotides agree with TRBD1. Germline values: CDR1 MNHEY, CDR2 SVGAGI. This CDR3 region has 14 residues. J was trimmed by 6 bases and V by 7 bases; bases with no gene match: 10. CDR3 sequence (DNA): TGTGCCAGCAAGAGGCGGACAGGGATTCATGGCTACACCTTC. The encoded protein is CASKRRTGIHGYTF.